The clone carrying this T cell receptor (beta chain) has only a few counts. Antigen specificity is unknown. This entry comes from a study of regulatory T cells in long-lasting Graves disease. Findings and caveats of the study: TRBV28, TRBJ1-2 and TRBJ2-5 were favored in persistent disease.

This sample's time point: persistent/refractory GD, antithyroid drugs over 5 years with positive TRAb. Researchers made the TCR library from RNA that was extracted from PBMCs. With iRepertoire HTBI primers and Arm-PCR of CDR3 regions, TCR beta libraries were built. In the authors' workflow: Across the samples, identification revealed approximately 66 TRBV and more than 11 TRBJ segments. Via MiXCR, TCRdb re-called the multiplex PCR reads, giving one row per CDR3 protein. The V and J calls follow TCRdb's processing rather than the paper's. This table has approximately 440,000 distinct CDR3 sequences, less than 25% appearing once. Trimming removed 1 base from V and 0 bases from J; junction bases left unmatched: 4. The germline CDR1 and CDR2 sequences are MGHRA and YSYEKL. The CDR3 extends over 16 amino acids.

This sequence was found in a female donor with Graves disease. The chain carries TRBV4-1 and TRBJ2-7, with 9 bases lining up with TRBD1. The sample here was peripheral blood mononuclear cells (PBMCs), taken when the disease was refractory, from a patient treated with antithyroid drugs. CDR3 nucleotides: TGCGCCAGCAGCCAAGTACAGGGGGCCTCCTCCTACGAGCAGTACTTC. Translation: CASSQVQGASSYEQYF.